What follows are 21 T cell receptor beta chains derived from one specimen sequenced in a study of shared clonotypes between healthy human individuals. Measured with immunoSEQ multiplex PCR; TCRdb has only the in-frame clones, and not every one. This sample yields 2.3 million or so clones, of which approximately 95% are seen a single time; about 0.39% belongs to the top ten. Sequencing was performed on naive CD4+ T cells from PBMCs. The subset here: CD45RA+ positively selected. The receptor source for this set is a man younger than 30 in good health. Some clones in this sample may be carry-over from other donors' samples.

This clone was counted once. The chain employs TRBV10-2 and TRBJ2-7; 9 bases map to TRBD1. CDR3 length: 13 amino acids. Germline V gene sequence: CDR1 WSHSY, CDR2 SAAADI. The V segment lost 7 bases and the J segment 2 bases; nucleotides outside the gene matches: 3. This chain's CDR3 is CASTRQGAYEQYF. The CDR3 coding sequence is TGCGCCAGCACCCGACAGGGGGCCTACGAGCAGTACTTC.

The chain links TRBV27 to TRBJ1-5, with 7 bases that match TRBD1. Germline CDR1 and CDR2: MNHEY and SMNVEV (reference sequence). The CDR3 loop spans 16 amino acids. Unmatched junction bases numbered 15, after V lost 6 bases and J lost 7 bases. The CDR3 loop reads CASRVRWVRGQQPQHF. The DNA of the CDR3 is TGTGCCAGCAGAGTGAGGTGGGTGAGGGGGCAACAGCCCCAGCATTTT.

As regards this clone: Other DNA sequences of this sample code for an identical CDR3. DNA for the CDR3: TGTGCCAGCAGTCCAGGGGGTGCGAACACCGGGGAGCTGTTTTTT. It is translated as CASSPGGANTGELFF. The chain recombines TRBV28 with TRBJ2-2; TRBD1 agrees at 7 bases. Trimming cost V 5 bases and J 0 bases; bases outside gene matches: 3. The germline V gene encodes CDR1 MDHEN and CDR2 SYDVKM. This CDR3 contains 15 residues.

Only one count was recorded for this clone. The chain uses TRBV27 and TRBJ2-1, with D possibly being TRBD1 or TRBD2 (5 bases each). This CDR3 spans 14 amino acids. The V gene lost 8 bases and the J gene lost 5 bases, with 16 bases spanning the gap. Germline values: CDR1 MNHEY, CDR2 SMNVEV (reference sequence). The CDR3 DNA reads as TGTGCCAGCGTCAGGGCAGGGAGAAACAATGAGCAGTTCTTC. Translating it yields CASVRAGRNNEQFF.

This CDR3 is CASSLEHPDTDTQYF. Written as DNA, the CDR3 is TGTGCCAGCAGCTTGGAGCATCCCGACACAGATACGCAGTATTTT. The chain couples TRBV5-6 to TRBJ2-3; D call uncertain. CDR1 SGHDT and CDR2 YYEEEE come from the germline V gene. The V and J ends lost 0 bases and 2 bases respectively, with 10 bases between them. The CDR3 has 15 amino acids.

The chain recombines TRBV4-1 with TRBJ2-1; TRBD1 might be the D (5 bases). This CDR3 comprises 17 residues. V shed 2 bases and J shed 1 base, with 15 bases lying between them. Germline CDR1 MGHRA, CDR2 YSYEKL. The CDR3 spells CASSQFLPRASYNEQFF. CDR3 DNA: TGCGCCAGCAGCCAATTTTTGCCCAGGGCGTCCTACAATGAGCAGTTCTTC.

This clone was detected only a few times. The V call is TRBV11-3, the J call TRBJ2-2; D gene unclear. The germline V and J ends were trimmed by 4 bases and 1 base, with 10 bases remaining between them. Germline assignment: CDR1 SGHNT and CDR2 YENEEA. The CDR3 consists of 15 residues. CDR3 bases: TGTGCCAGCAGCTCAAGCCCGGGGAACACCGGGGAGCTGTTTTTT. It yields the protein CASSSSPGNTGELFF.

The chain carries TRBV7-3 and TRBJ2-7; 14 bases line up with TRBD2. The CDR3 loop spans 15 amino acids. The germline V gene has CDR1 SGHTA and CDR2 FQGTGA. V was clipped by 0 bases and J by 6 bases; unmatched bases: 1. CDR3 in amino acids: CASSLTGLAGVEQYF. CDR3 coding DNA: TGTGCCAGCAGCTTAACGGGACTAGCGGGAGTCGAGCAGTACTTC.

V usage is TRBV7-2 and J usage is TRBJ2-5; possibly TRBD2 for D (7 bases). V lost 5 bases and J 6 bases, leaving 16 bases between the germline ends. Germline V gene sequence: CDR1 SGHTA, CDR2 FQGNSA. The CDR3 totals 14 residues. CDR3 in DNA: TGTGCCAGCAGCCAAAGGGGGGGAGTTCAGACCCAGTACTTC. It encodes CASSQRGGVQTQYF.

The J gene is TRBJ1-1, the V gene TRBV5-4; weak D call: TRBD1 (5 bases). CDR1 is SGHNT, CDR2 YYREEE, per germline (reference sequence). Trimming left V 0 bases short and J 8 bases short, with 14 bases between. This CDR3 is built from 14 residues. The DNA of the CDR3 is TGTGCCAGCAGCTTGGATGTAGGGGCTCGGGAAGCTTTCTTT. As protein: CASSLDVGAREAFF.

In the case of this clone: Other nucleotide sequences from this sample produce the same CDR3. The V gene is TRBV29-1, the J gene TRBJ1-1; no clear D gene. Trimming pared 2 bases from V and 0 bases from J, leaving 7 bases between. This CDR3 comprises 13 residues. Germline V gene data show CDR1 as SQVTM and CDR2 as ANQGSEA. CDR3 loop: CSVERRMNTEAFF. In DNA form, the CDR3 reads TGCAGCGTTGAACGTCGTATGAACACTGAAGCTTTCTTT.

Turning to this clone: This specimen includes other DNA sequences encoding the same CDR3. The chain couples TRBV5-1 to TRBJ2-2; TRBD2 is a possible D gene (5 bases). Germline CDR1 reads SGHRS; CDR2 reads YFSETQ. There are 16 residues in the CDR3. The germline V and J ends were trimmed by 2 bases and 2 bases, with 13 bases remaining between them. For the CDR3, the DNA is TGCGCCAGCAGCTTCCTTGCGGGTTCAAACACCGGGGAGCTGTTTTTT. Protein sequence: CASSFLAGSNTGELFF. Full variable domain (rest looked up from reference TRBV5-1 and TRBJ2-2): KAGVTQTPRYLIKTRGQQVTLSCSPISGHRSVSWYQQTPGQGLQFLFEYFSETQRNKGNFPGRFSGRQFSNSRSEMNVSTLELGDSALYLCASSFLAGSNTGELFFGEGSRLTVL.

The rearrangement uses TRBV7-6 and TRBJ2-7; TRBD2 agrees at 12 bases. CDR3 length equals 15 residues. J gave up 3 bases and V 1 base, and 1 base lay outside the gene matches. Germline V CDR1 and CDR2: SGHVS, FNYEAQ. CDR3 residues: CASSLETSGSYEQYF. Written as DNA, the CDR3 is TGTGCCAGCAGCTTAGAGACTAGCGGGAGCTACGAGCAGTACTTC.

V and J are TRBV5-1 and TRBJ2-7; tentative D call: TRBD1 (5 bases). Germline CDR1 SGHRS, CDR2 YFSETQ. CDR3 length: 17 residues. The ends were cut back, 0 bases at V and 5 bases at J, with 21 bases in the middle. CDR3 sequence (DNA): TGCGCCAGCAGCTTGGCAGGGCAGGGTGGAAGGGGCCACGAGCAGTACTTC. As protein: CASSLAGQGGRGHEQYF.

About this clone itself: This specimen includes other DNA sequences encoding the same CDR3. The chain couples TRBV2 to TRBJ1-1; 7 nucleotides line up with TRBD1. The germline V gene encodes CDR1 SNHLY and CDR2 FYNNEI. Trimming cost V 6 bases and J 3 bases; bases outside gene matches: 7. The length of the CDR3 is 14 residues. The CDR3 DNA sequence: TGTGCCAGCAGCAAGACAGGGCGGGACACTGAAGCTTTCTTT. The encoded protein is CASSKTGRDTEAFF.

The chain employs TRBV5-1 and TRBJ2-1; possibly TRBD1 for D (6 bases). Trimming stripped 1 base from V and 4 bases from J, with 15 bases between. The germline CDR1 and CDR2 sequences are SGHRS and YFSETQ. CDR3 length: 16 amino acids. This CDR3 reads CASSLFPTRGYNEQFF. DNA for the CDR3: TGCGCCAGCAGCTTGTTCCCTACTAGGGGGTACAATGAGCAGTTCTTC.

This clone turned up a few times. The chain combines TRBV30 with TRBJ1-1, with a tentative D call TRBD1 (5 bases). CDR1 is GTSNPN and CDR2 is SVGIG in the germline V gene (reference sequence). This CDR3 is built from 14 residues. V shed 5 bases and J shed 8 bases, with 21 bases lying between them. This chain's CDR3 is CAWAGLTFVGEAFF. The CDR3 nucleotides read TGTGCCTGGGCGGGACTGACCTTCGTCGGGGAAGCTTTCTTT.

V usage is TRBV5-4 and J usage is TRBJ1-4, with 8 bases lining up with TRBD1. Unmatched junction bases numbered 4, after V lost 0 bases and J lost 0 bases. Germline CDR1 SGHNT, CDR2 YYREEE (reference sequence). CDR3 size: 17 residues. The CDR3 is CASSLVGQGTTNEKLFF. CDR3 nucleotides: TGTGCCAGCAGCTTGGTAGGACAGGGAACAACTAATGAAAAACTGTTTTTT.

This clone was seen a single time. The chain has TRBV7-9 and TRBJ1-1; D is undetermined. The CDR3 is 15 residues long. Trimming left V 2 bases short and J 1 base short, with 11 bases between. Germline CDR1 SEHNR, CDR2 FQNEAQ (reference sequence). The CDR3 region has the DNA TGTGCCAGCAGCTTAACAAGGGCTAGGAACACTGAAGCTTTCTTT. As protein: CASSLTRARNTEAFF. Filled out from reference TRBV7-9 and TRBJ1-1, the complete variable domain reads DTGVSQNPRHKITKRGQNVTFRCDPISEHNRLYWYRQTLGQGPEFLTYFQNEAQLEKSRLLSDRFSAERPKGSFSTLEIQRTEQGDSAMYLCASSLTRARNTEAFFGQGTRLTVV.

The chain has TRBV29-1 and TRBJ1-1, with 7 bases aligning to TRBD1. Per the germline V gene, CDR1 is SQVTM and CDR2 is ANQGSEA. V lost 6 bases, J lost 1 base, and 2 bases stayed unmatched. The CDR3 extends over 12 amino acids. CDR3 bases: TGCAGCGTGGGACAGCAGAACACTGAAGCTTTCTTT. As protein: CSVGQQNTEAFF.

The V gene is TRBV1, the J gene TRBJ2-6. TRBV1 counts as a pseudogene. The CDR3 extends over 16 amino acids. The CDR3 protein is CTSSHGSSSGANVLTF. Written as DNA, the CDR3 is TGCACCAGCAGCCACGGCAGTTCCTCTGGGGCCAACGTCCTGACTTTC.